This entry lists 26 T cell receptor beta chains sequenced from one sample in a study of somatic mutations in cytotoxic T cells in rheumatoid arthritis. Profiling relied on immunoSEQ multiplex PCR, and the TCRdb table lists in-frame clones only, not all of them. The sample includes almost 15,000 clones, around 70% of them seen just once. The sample was CD8+ T cells sorted from blood. These TCRs come from an adult with rheumatoid arthritis.

In this sample, this clone turned up once. The chain uses TRBV4-1 and TRBJ2-3; 10 bases align to TRBD2. Unmatched junction bases numbered 13, after V lost 4 bases and J lost 6 bases. Germline loops: CDR1 MGHRA, CDR2 YSYEKL. The CDR3 runs 17 residues. The CDR3 reads CASSLQGASGGRDTQYF. For the CDR3, the DNA is TGCGCCAGCAGCCTCCAGGGGGCTAGCGGGGGACGTGATACGCAGTATTTT.

The chain couples TRBV5-6 to TRBJ2-1; TRBD2 aligns across 13 bases. With 4 bases clipped from V and 3 bases from J, the junction kept 10 bases outside the gene matches. The CDR3 length is 18 residues. Germline-derived CDR1 and CDR2 are SGHDT and YYEEEE. The CDR3 is CASSPSLLAGGLYNEQFF. The CDR3 DNA reads as TGTGCCAGCAGCCCTTCGCTACTAGCGGGGGGGCTCTACAATGAGCAGTTCTTC.

The chain carries TRBV6-5 and TRBJ1-2; D may be TRBD1 (6 bases). CDR1 and CDR2 (germline): MNHEY, SVGAGI. Trimming removed 6 bases from V and 6 bases from J, with 17 bases in between. The length of the CDR3 is 14 residues. CDR3 in amino acids: CASSPLGGWDGYTF. The CDR3 region has the DNA TGTGCCAGCAGCCCATTAGGGGGATGGGATGGCTACACCTTC.

This clone was recorded a few times. The chain recombines TRBV28 with TRBJ2-7; no definite D call. Per the germline V gene, CDR1 is MDHEN and CDR2 is SYDVKM. V lost 2 bases and J lost 3, with 11 bases in between. This CDR3 contains 14 residues. CDR3: CASSLPDPHYEQYF. CDR3 nucleotides: TGTGCCAGCAGTTTACCGGACCCGCACTACGAGCAGTACTTC.

CDR3 sequence (DNA): TGTGCCAGCAGGACGGCCGGGACAGAGCCACAAGAGACCCAGTACTTC. Encoded protein: CASRTAGTEPQETQYF. The chain combines TRBV6-8 with TRBJ2-5; 7 bases map to TRBD1. V lost 6 bases and J lost 2; bases outside the gene matches: 12. CDR1 is MNHGY and CDR2 is SAAAGT in the germline V gene. The CDR3 has 16 amino acids.

The CDR3 DNA reads TGTGCCAGCAGTTTAGGAAGCAGCAATCAGCCCCAGCATTTT. Residues: CASSLGSSNQPQHF. The genes are TRBV28 and TRBJ1-5, with no clear D. CDR1 is MDHEN, CDR2 SYDVKM, per germline. This CDR3 is 14 amino acids long. Between the trimmed V and J ends, which lost 2 bases and 1 base, there was a span of 6 bases.

The genes are TRBV9 and TRBJ1-1; D not certain. Germline CDR1 is SGDLS and CDR2 is YYNGEE. Trimming cost V 0 bases and J 3 bases, with 6 bases left between them. There are 13 residues in the CDR3. The CDR3 here is CASSVGQYTEAFF. CDR3 DNA: TGTGCCAGCAGCGTAGGTCAGTACACTGAAGCTTTCTTT.

J is TRBJ2-3 and V is TRBV10-1; tentative D call: TRBD2 (5 bases). In germline, CDR1 is WNHNN, CDR2 SYGVQD (reference sequence). This CDR3 is 17 amino acids long. The ends were cut back, 7 bases at V and 0 bases at J, with 20 bases in the middle. The CDR3 sequence is CASNHVARRDSTDTQYF. The CDR3 nucleotides are TGCGCCAGCAACCACGTAGCGAGACGGGATAGCACAGATACGCAGTATTTT.

The chain combines TRBV5-1 with TRBJ1-1; 7 positions agree with TRBD1. CDR3 size: 13 residues. CDR1 is SGHRS and CDR2 is YFSETQ in the germline V gene. Unmatched junction bases numbered 6, after V lost 2 bases and J lost 8 bases. The CDR3 reads CASSFGQAVEAFF. The CDR3 region has the DNA TGCGCCAGCAGCTTCGGACAGGCCGTCGAAGCTTTCTTT.

The rearrangement uses TRBV28 and TRBJ2-7; possible D gene TRBD1, 6 bases. The CDR3 totals 15 residues. V lost 5 bases to trimming and J lost 3 bases, with 17 bases between them. Germline lookup yields CDR1 MDHEN and CDR2 SYDVKM. In DNA, the CDR3 is TGTGCCAGCAGTCTTTCCAGGGGTATCTACTACGAGCAGTACTTC. Translated, it gives CASSLSRGIYYEQYF.

The V and J genes are TRBV6-5 and TRBJ1-1, with D hard to call. Between the trimmed V and J ends, which lost 5 bases and 7 bases, there was a span of 14 bases. This CDR3 is 13 amino acids long. Looked up from germline, CDR1 is MNHEY and CDR2 is SVGAGI. The CDR3 bases are TGTGCCAGCAGTCGGGGTCCGTTGGTTGAAGCTTTCTTT. Its protein product is CASSRGPLVEAFF.

This clone was counted a few times. The CDR3 DNA reads as TGTGCCAGCAGTTTCGACAGGGGAGGCAATCAGCCCCAGCATTTT. It yields the protein CASSFDRGGNQPQHF. This chain links TRBV28 with TRBJ1-5; 8 bases map to TRBD1. Germline V CDR1 and CDR2: MDHEN, SYDVKM. V gave up 3 bases and J gave up 2 bases; unmatched junction bases: 3. This CDR3 is 15 amino acids long. The entire variable domain, with the rest obtained from reference TRBV28 and TRBJ1-5, is as follows: DVKVTQSSRYLVKRTGEKVFLECVQDMDHENMFWYRQDPGLGLRLIYFSYDVKMKEKGDIPEGYSVSREKKERFSLILESASTNQTSMYLCASSFDRGGNQPQHFGDGTRLSIL.

The chain uses TRBV7-3 and TRBJ1-3; no firm D call. The CDR3 loop spans 16 amino acids. Germline V gene data show CDR1 as SGHTA and CDR2 as FQGTGA. V shed 2 bases and J shed 5 bases, with 16 bases lying between them. The CDR3 region is CASSLRLRRTRNTIYF. DNA of the CDR3: TGTGCCAGCAGCTTACGGCTAAGGCGGACTAGAAACACCATATATTTT.

This clone qualifies as medium-sized. The genes are TRBV9 and TRBJ2-7, with D perhaps matching TRBD1 (5 bases). V was shortened by 4 bases and J by 6 bases, with 14 bases between the two germline ends. The CDR3 has 13 amino acids. Germline V lookup: CDR1 SGDLS, CDR2 YYNGEE. In DNA form, the CDR3 reads TGTGCCAGCAGCCCCCATGGGCAGGGCGAGCAGTACTTC. Translating gives CASSPHGQGEQYF.

The CDR3: CASSHLTGEDGYTF. The CDR3 DNA reads TGCGCCAGCAGCCACCTCACAGGGGAGGATGGCTACACCTTC. The chain employs TRBV4-1 and TRBJ1-2, with 7 positions matching TRBD1. Germline CDR1 MGHRA, CDR2 YSYEKL. There are 14 residues in the CDR3. Trimming cost V 3 bases and J 6 bases; bases outside gene matches: 7.

The table lists this clone with a count of one. The chain joins TRBV7-9 to TRBJ1-1, with D uncertain. Germline CDR1 is SEHNR and CDR2 is FQNEAQ (reference sequence). Trimming pared 2 bases from V and 2 bases from J, leaving 15 bases between. CDR3 length: 16 residues. The CDR3 nucleotides are TGTGCCAGCAGCTTATCGGGTTGGGTTTCTAACACTGAAGCTTTCTTT. It translates to CASSLSGWVSNTEAFF.

This clone occurred a few times. The same CDR3 also results from other DNA sequences found in this sample. The chain has TRBV6-1 and TRBJ1-1; perhaps TRBD1 as D (5 bases). Trimming left V 1 base short and J 1 base short, with 10 bases between. The CDR3 covers 15 residues. Germline values: CDR1 MNHNS, CDR2 SASEGT. This CDR3 is CASSEDGGPNTEAFF. As DNA, the CDR3 is TGTGCCAGCAGTGAAGATGGGGGTCCGAACACTGAAGCTTTCTTT.

This clone was observed once. Here the CDR3 reads CATSRDKGQAMGYTF. The CDR3 DNA follows: TGTGCCACCAGCAGAGATAAGGGACAGGCAATGGGCTACACCTTC. The genes are TRBV15 and TRBJ1-2; 8 bases are a match to TRBD1. This CDR3 has 15 amino acids. With 0 bases clipped from V and 8 bases from J, the junction kept 8 bases outside the gene matches. Germline CDR1 is LNHNV and CDR2 is YYDKDF (reference sequence).

V usage is TRBV29-1 and J usage is TRBJ2-2, with D perhaps TRBD1 (6 bases). The CDR3 is 13 amino acids. V lost 7 bases and J 3 bases, leaving 12 bases between the germline ends. From germline, CDR1 is SQVTM and CDR2 ANQGSEA. CDR3 nucleotides: TGCAGCGCCCGACAGGTGGACACCGGGGAGCTGTTTTTT. It translates to CSARQVDTGELFF.

The chain carries TRBV9 and TRBJ2-7; TRBD2 might be the D (5 bases). Trimming shortened V by 0 bases and J by 3 bases, and 10 bases separated the two germline ends. The CDR3 loop spans 14 amino acids. Germline lookup yields CDR1 SGDLS and CDR2 YYNGEE. The CDR3 reads CASSVAGEYYEQYF. For the CDR3, the DNA is TGTGCCAGCAGCGTAGCCGGGGAGTACTACGAGCAGTACTTC.

Here the CDR3 DNA reads TGTGCCAGCAGTTTAGCGTTTAGGGGAGATCAGCCCCAGCATTTT. It codes for CASSLAFRGDQPQHF. V and J are TRBV28 and TRBJ1-5; TRBD1 might be the D (5 bases). V dropped 2 bases and J dropped 5 bases, with 13 bases sitting between them. CDR1 and CDR2 from the germline V gene are MDHEN and SYDVKM. There are 15 residues in the CDR3.

This chain links TRBV7-9 with TRBJ2-1; D gene unclear. The V end lost 1 base, the J end lost 3 bases, and 19 bases lay between the germline ends. The germline V gene has CDR1 SEHNR and CDR2 FQNEAQ (reference sequence). The CDR3 has 18 residues. The CDR3 DNA reads as TGTGCCAGCAGCTTAGGGTTTGGGCCCCACCCCAACTACAATGAGCAGTTCTTC. Residues: CASSLGFGPHPNYNEQFF.

The chain combines TRBV6-5 with TRBJ2-3; D ambiguous. V was cut by 0 bases and J by 9 bases, with 10 bases left in between. The CDR3 runs to 13 residues. Germline V gene lookup returns CDR1 MNHEY and CDR2 SVGAGI. CDR3 DNA: TGTGCCAGCAGTTACTCCTCAGGTCAAACGCAGTATTTT. Translated, it gives CASSYSSGQTQYF.

The chain is built from TRBV14 and TRBJ2-7; TRBD2 might be the D (7 bases). The CDR3 consists of 13 residues. Germline values: CDR1 SGHDN, CDR2 FVKESK. Trimming removed 2 bases at V and 7 bases at J, with 12 bases between. CDR3 nucleotide sequence: TGTGCCAGCAGCCAAATAGGGGGGGGTGAGCAGTACTTC. It codes for CASSQIGGGEQYF.

V is TRBV5-1 and J is TRBJ1-3, with 8 bases aligning to TRBD1. Trimming cost V 0 bases and J 1 base; bases outside gene matches: 9. CDR3 length equals 18 residues. Germline-derived CDR1 and CDR2 are SGHRS and YFSETQ. CDR3 loop: CASSLAADRVFSGNTIYF. CDR3 nucleotide sequence: TGCGCCAGCAGCTTGGCAGCGGACAGGGTGTTTTCTGGAAACACCATATATTTT.

V gene TRBV5-8 combines with J gene TRBJ2-3; TRBD1 might be the D (5 bases). The CDR3 totals 15 residues. Germline V gene data show CDR1 as SGHTS and CDR2 as YDEGEE. The V end lost 0 bases, the J end lost 0 bases, and 8 bases lay between the germline ends. In nucleotides, the CDR3 is TGTGCCAGCAGCTTGGAAGGGGATAGCACAGATACGCAGTATTTT. Its translation is CASSLEGDSTDTQYF. Variable domain in full (rest from reference TRBV5-8 and TRBJ2-3): EAGVTQSPTHLIKTRGQQATLRCSPISGHTSVYWYQQALGLGLQFLLWYDEGEERNRGNFPPRFSGRQFPNYSSELNVNALELEDSALYLCASSLEGDSTDTQYFGPGTRLTVL.